This T cell receptor beta chain comes out of a study of neurological immune-mediated disorders. Many counts were recorded for this clonotype. MiXCR, applied by TCRdb to the 5' RACE reads, yields one record per CDR3 protein. The sample lists approximately 82,000 distinct CDR3 sequences, approximately 2.4% occurring once. The unsorted libraries had their origin in 2 million PBMCs stored at -80 C. CDR3 length: 13 residues. Trimming cost V 6 bases and J 2 bases, with 12 bases left between them. The germline V gene has CDR1 DFQATT and CDR2 SNEGSKA (reference sequence). J is TRBJ2-3 and V is TRBV20-1; D gene uncertain. Sequencing was done on a sample of PBMCs. This TCR derives from a woman in her 30s with multiple sclerosis. CDR3 in amino acids: CSAQLAPTDTQYF. CDR3 coding DNA: TGCAGTGCCCAACTGGCCCCCACAGATACGCAGTATTTT.